This T cell receptor beta chain is drawn from a study of cytomegalovirus exposure and HLA in healthy donors. Study-wide findings and caveats: Later analysis identified several of the most significant clusters that appeared linked to common viral pathogens. In all likelihood, a cluster of highly shared sequence variants was a sequencing artifact.

V was pared by 1 base and J by 6 bases, with 9 bases between. The CDR3 has 13 amino acids. Germline-derived CDR1 and CDR2 are GTSNPN and SVGIG (reference sequence). Turning to this clone: What it recognizes is unknown.

Primers included in the PCR were 60 Vbeta and 13 Jbeta primers. Clones were read by immunoSEQ multiplex PCR, and TCRdb kept only the in-frame ones, dropping some. This table holds tens of thousands of clones, around 80% found once. This sequence was found in a man aged 50-60 years in good health and CMV-seropositive. This sequence joins TRBV30 and TRBJ2-2; weak D call: TRBD1 (5 bases). Sequenced input: PBMCs. CDR3 sequence: CAWSGWGAGELFF. The DNA for the CDR3 is TGTGCCTGGAGTGGGTGGGGCGCCGGGGAGCTGTTTTTT.